These T cell receptor beta chains were read from a single sample in a study of cytomegalovirus exposure and HLA in healthy donors. Some clones are missing from TCRdb's copy, which holds only in-frame ones; the method was immunoSEQ multiplex PCR. This table holds more than 110,000 clones, approximately 80% found once. The sample consisted of PBMCs. The receptors here all came from a man aged 40-49 years in good health and CMV-seropositive. Both conserved end residues are part of each CDR3. D genes are given only for firm matches. Clone size appears in some rows only: once, few, many, or a class for an expanded clone.

j_gene	d_gene	abundance	v_gene	CDR3aa	CDR3nt
TRBJ2-2	TRBD1	.	TRBV2	CASSVRPGQGWANTGELFF	TGTGCCAGCAGTGTCAGACCGGGACAGGGGTGGGCCAACACCGGGGAGCTGTTTTTT
TRBJ1-5	.	.	TRBV10-2	CASSDESSNQPQHF	TGCGCCAGCAGTGACGAGAGTAGCAATCAGCCCCAGCATTTT
TRBJ2-5	TRBD2	.	TRBV7-2	CASSLTGTNRETQYF	TGTGCCAGCAGCTTAACTGGGACTAACCGAGAGACCCAGTACTTC
TRBJ1-1	.	.	TRBV25-1	CASSESGRGYTEAFF	TGTGCCAGCAGTGAATCTGGAAGGGGCTACACTGAAGCTTTCTTT
TRBJ2-1	.	.	TRBV5-1	CASSLSGRMILEQFF	TGCGCCAGCAGCTTATCGGGGAGAATGATCCTTGAGCAGTTCTTC
TRBJ2-3	.	.	TRBV7-6	CASSAIRGDTQYF	TGTGCCAGCAGCGCCATCAGAGGCGATACGCAGTATTTT
TRBJ2-5	.	.	TRBV7-9	CASGPRSETQYF	TGTGCCAGCGGCCCTCGTTCGGAGACCCAGTACTTC
TRBJ2-7	TRBD1	.	TRBV2	CASSGQGVYEQYF	TGTGCCAGCAGTGGACAGGGGGTTTACGAGCAGTACTTC
TRBJ2-5	TRBD1	once	TRBV6-5	CASRGTGRETQYF	TGTGCCAGCAGGGGGACAGGGAGAGAGACCCAGTACTTC
TRBJ1-2	TRBD1	.	TRBV6-5	CASSSQGVAYGYTF	TGTGCCAGCAGCTCACAGGGGGTCGCCTATGGCTACACCTTC
TRBJ1-2	TRBD1	.	TRBV13	CASSSRGRGYGYTF	TGTGCCAGCAGCTCCAGGGGGCGCGGTTATGGCTACACCTTC
TRBJ2-5	TRBD2	.	TRBV6-5	CASSPSGGVKTQYF	TGTGCCAGCAGCCCATCTGGGGGGGTAAAGACCCAGTACTTC
TRBJ2-7	TRBD2	.	TRBV9	CASSRGLAESTYEQYF	TGTGCCAGCAGCAGGGGACTAGCGGAGTCTACCTACGAGCAGTACTTC
TRBJ2-5	.	.	TRBV2	CASTRGNSLGAQYF	TGTGCCAGCACCCGAGGGAACTCCTTAGGAGCCCAGTACTTC
TRBJ2-2	TRBD1	.	TRBV7-9	CASSLETGETGELFF	TGTGCCAGCAGCTTAGAGACAGGGGAAACCGGGGAGCTGTTTTTT
TRBJ2-7	.	.	TRBV9	CASSPGGGPYDEQYF	TGTGCCAGCAGCCCCGGTGGAGGGCCCTACGACGAGCAGTACTTC
TRBJ1-4	TRBD1	.	TRBV19	CASSIGTGVTYEKLFF	TGTGCCAGTAGTATCGGGACAGGGGTTACCTATGAAAAACTGTTTTTT
TRBJ1-4	.	.	TRBV2	CASSENRKTEKLFF	TGTGCCAGCAGTGAAAACAGGAAAACTGAAAAACTGTTTTTT
TRBJ2-7	.	once	TRBV11-3	CASSLQSGTSYEQYF	TGTGCCAGCAGCTTACAATCGGGAACTTCCTACGAGCAGTACTTC
TRBJ2-2	.	.	TRBV19	CASSGAGPWELFF	TGTGCCAGTAGTGGAGCCGGCCCTTGGGAGCTGTTTTTT
TRBJ2-7	.	.	TRBV5-1	CASASVTTYEQYF	TGCGCCAGCGCCTCGGTCACGACCTACGAGCAGTACTTC
TRBJ1-3	.	.	TRBV5-1	CASRILGGDTIYF	TGCGCCAGCAGGATCCTGGGGGGAGACACCATATATTTT
TRBJ1-1	TRBD1	.	TRBV29-1	CSASTGAFTEAFF	TGCAGCGCGTCGACAGGGGCCTTCACTGAAGCTTTCTTT
TRBJ1-1	TRBD1	.	TRBV18	CASSPRDRGYTEAFF	TGTGCCAGCTCACCTCGGGACAGGGGATACACTGAAGCTTTCTTT
TRBJ2-3	TRBD2	.	TRBV14	CASSPPGGYGTQYF	TGTGCCAGCAGTCCACCGGGGGGTTATGGTACGCAGTATTTT
TRBJ1-2	.	.	TRBV6-5	CASSYPGGSGYTF	TGTGCCAGCAGTTACCCCGGGGGAAGTGGCTACACCTTC
TRBJ2-5	TRBD2	.	TRBV9	CASSVSGGASLKTQYF	TGTGCCAGCAGCGTAAGCGGGGGGGCCTCTTTGAAGACCCAGTACTTC
TRBJ2-7	.	.	TRBV20-1	CSARVGSGQYF	TGCAGTGCTAGAGTCGGTTCAGGACAGTACTTC
TRBJ2-2	.	.	TRBV9	CASSVGTTNTGELFF	TGTGCCAGCAGCGTAGGGACAACGAACACCGGGGAGCTGTTTTTT
TRBJ2-5	.	.	TRBV7-8	CASSPGRQETQYF	TGTGCCAGCAGCCCTGGGAGGCAAGAGACCCAGTACTTC
TRBJ1-1	.	.	TRBV6-6	CASFTGNLNTEAFF	TGTGCCAGCTTTACAGGGAACTTAAACACTGAAGCTTTCTTT
TRBJ2-7	TRBD1	.	TRBV7-6	CASSLGTGTEQYF	TGTGCCAGCAGCTTAGGGACAGGGACCGAGCAGTACTTC
TRBJ1-1	TRBD1	.	TRBV7-9	CASSPGTVNTEAFF	TGTGCCAGCAGCCCCGGGACAGTCAACACTGAAGCTTTCTTT
TRBJ1-3	.	many	TRBV11-2	CASSLGGEAGNTIYF	TGTGCCAGCAGCTTAGGGGGGGAAGCTGGAAACACCATATATTTT
TRBJ1-4	.	.	TRBV4-2	CASSQDGKLFF	TGTGCCAGCAGCCAAGACGGAAAACTGTTTTTT
TRBJ2-7	.	.	TRBV11-2	CASSLVGLRSEQYF	TGTGCCAGCAGCTTAGTAGGACTCAGGAGCGAGCAGTACTTC
TRBJ2-3	TRBD2	once	TRBV29-1	CSLVAGVGDTQYF	TGCAGCCTGGTGGCGGGGGTGGGAGATACGCAGTATTTT
TRBJ2-7	TRBD2	.	TRBV11-1	CASRSSGGLYEQYF	TGTGCCAGCAGGTCTAGCGGGGGGCTCTACGAGCAGTACTTC
TRBJ2-7	TRBD1	once	TRBV5-1	CASSAQTGVEQYF	TGCGCCAGCAGCGCCCAGACAGGGGTCGAGCAGTACTTC
TRBJ2-1	.	.	TRBV11-3	CASSAGGAGGNEQFF	TGTGCCAGCAGCGCCGGAGGAGCCGGTGGGAATGAGCAGTTCTTC
TRBJ2-7	.	.	TRBV13	CASSPLGERSSYEQYF	TGTGCCAGCAGCCCTCTCGGGGAGCGGTCCTCCTACGAGCAGTACTTC
TRBJ2-3	.	few	TRBV6-4	CASSDPGLGTDTQYF	TGTGCCAGCAGTGACCCCGGACTTGGCACAGATACGCAGTATTTT
TRBJ1-4	.	few	TRBV5-1	CASSLDSTNEKLFF	TGCGCCAGCAGCTTGGACTCAACTAATGAAAAACTGTTTTTT
TRBJ2-6	TRBD2	.	TRBV19	CASRTSGGIGANVLTF	TGTGCCAGTAGGACTAGCGGGGGTATTGGGGCCAACGTCCTGACTTTC
TRBJ2-3	TRBD2	.	TRBV9	CASSASGGALDTQYF	TGTGCCAGCAGCGCTAGCGGGGGGGCGTTAGATACGCAGTATTTT
TRBJ1-1	TRBD1	.	TRBV10-3	CAISENDRGNTEAFF	TGTGCCATCAGTGAAAATGACAGGGGGAACACTGAAGCTTTCTTT
TRBJ2-3	TRBD2	.	TRBV7-9	CASSFLPILAGGHTDTQYF	TGTGCCAGCAGCTTCCTACCGATTTTAGCGGGAGGGCACACAGATACGCAGTATTTT